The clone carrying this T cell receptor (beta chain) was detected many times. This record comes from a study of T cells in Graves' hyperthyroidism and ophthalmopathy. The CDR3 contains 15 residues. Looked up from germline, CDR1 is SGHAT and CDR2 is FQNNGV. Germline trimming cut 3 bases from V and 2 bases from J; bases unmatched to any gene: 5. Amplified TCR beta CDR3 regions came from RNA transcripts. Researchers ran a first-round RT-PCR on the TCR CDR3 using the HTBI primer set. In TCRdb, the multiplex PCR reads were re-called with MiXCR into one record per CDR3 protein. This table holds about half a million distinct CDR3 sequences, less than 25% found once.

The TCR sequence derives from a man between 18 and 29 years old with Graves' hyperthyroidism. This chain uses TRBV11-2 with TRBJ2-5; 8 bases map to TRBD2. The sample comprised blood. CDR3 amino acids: CASSFLSGGQETQYF. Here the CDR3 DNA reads TGTGCCAGCAGCTTCCTAAGCGGGGGACAAGAGACCCAGTACTTC.